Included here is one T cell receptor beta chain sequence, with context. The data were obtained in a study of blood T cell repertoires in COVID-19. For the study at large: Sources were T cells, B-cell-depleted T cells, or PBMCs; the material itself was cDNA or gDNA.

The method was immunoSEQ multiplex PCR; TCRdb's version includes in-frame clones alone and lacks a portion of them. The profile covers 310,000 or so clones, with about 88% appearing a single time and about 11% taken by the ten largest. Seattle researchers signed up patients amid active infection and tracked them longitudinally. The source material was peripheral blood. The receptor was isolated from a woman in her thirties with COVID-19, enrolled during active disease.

The CDR3 bases are TGTGCCAGCAGGCCCGGACAGGGTATCTATGGCTACACCTTC. Amino acid sequence: CASRPGQGIYGYTF. This chain links TRBV27 with TRBJ1-2; 8 positions agree with TRBD1. The CDR3 loop spans 14 amino acids. CDR1 and CDR2 from the germline V gene are MNHEY and SMNVEV (reference sequence). V lost 6 bases to trimming and J lost 4 bases; unmatched junction nucleotides: 7.